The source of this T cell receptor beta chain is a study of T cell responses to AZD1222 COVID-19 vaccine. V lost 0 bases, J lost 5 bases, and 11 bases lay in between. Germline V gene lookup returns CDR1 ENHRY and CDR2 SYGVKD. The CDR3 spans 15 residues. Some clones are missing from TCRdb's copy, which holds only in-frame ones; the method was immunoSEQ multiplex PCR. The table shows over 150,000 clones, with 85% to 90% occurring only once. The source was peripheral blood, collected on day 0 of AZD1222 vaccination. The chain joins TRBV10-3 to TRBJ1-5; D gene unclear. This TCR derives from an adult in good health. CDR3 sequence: CAISESVVEDQPQHF. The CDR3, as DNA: TGTGCCATCAGTGAGTCGGTGGTTGAGGATCAGCCCCAGCATTTT.